These T cell receptor beta chains were read from a single sample in a study of control samples from healthy donors and cancer patients. The repertoire was sequenced with immunoSEQ multiplex PCR; TCRdb's copy has only in-frame clones and lacks some. In the table there are about 100,000 clones, roughly 89% of which are singletons. Specimen: blood. The receptors shown here come from a man younger than 40 in good health. Each CDR3 is given with its conserved first and last residue. D genes are given only for firm matches. The listing skips clone size in some rows; elsewhere it reads once, few, many or a size class.

TRBV5-1,TRBJ2-4,TRBD1,-,TGCGCCAGCAGCCGAAGCTTACTGGGACAGGGGGGGAACATTCAGTACTTC,CASSRSLLGQGGNIQYF
TRBV7-3,TRBJ2-2,-,-,TGTGCCAGCAGCGCCGCAGGGGAGCTGTTTTTT,CASSAAGELFF
TRBV6-1,TRBJ1-2,TRBD1,-,TGTGCCAGCAGTGAAAGGGCAGGGACAGGGTTTAACTATGGCTACACCTTC,CASSERAGTGFNYGYTF
TRBV6-5,TRBJ2-1,TRBD2,-,TGTGCCAGCAGCAGAGGAACCGCGGGGGATGAGCAGTTCTTC,CASSRGTAGDEQFF
TRBV28,TRBJ2-2,-,-,TGTGCCAGCAGTTTGGACAGAAACACCGGGGAGCTGTTTTTT,CASSLDRNTGELFF
TRBV27,TRBJ2-1,TRBD1,-,TGTGCCAGCAGTCACTGGGGACAGGGAAAAGATGAGCAGTTCTTC,CASSHWGQGKDEQFF
TRBV15,TRBJ1-1,TRBD1,-,TGTGCCACCAGCAGAACAGGGGAGAAGACTGAAGCTTTCTTT,CATSRTGEKTEAFF
TRBV4-2,TRBJ2-7,TRBD2,-,TGTGCCAGCAGCCAAGATAGCGGGAGTTTTTACGAGCAGTACTTC,CASSQDSGSFYEQYF
TRBV2,TRBJ2-5,-,-,TGTGCCAGCAGTAGGTACCAAGAGACCCAGTACTTC,CASSRYQETQYF
TRBV7-9,TRBJ2-3,TRBD2,-,TGTGCCAGCAGCCAAGCAGTTAATAGCGGGGTGGGGTATTTT,CASSQAVNSGVGYF
TRBV5-8,TRBJ2-1,TRBD2,-,TGTGCCAGCATGGAAAGACTAGCGGACTACAATGAGCAGTTCTTC,CASMERLADYNEQFF
TRBV28,TRBJ1-6,-,-,TGTGCCAGCAACCCGGGGCAGGGAAGTAATTCACCCCTCCACTTT,CASNPGQGSNSPLHF
TRBV7-9,TRBJ2-5,-,-,TGTGCCAGCAGCCCAAACCCCCCGGGACACCAACAAGAGACCCAGTACTTC,CASSPNPPGHQQETQYF
TRBV6-5,TRBJ1-2,-,-,TGTGCCAGCAGTACAGGGTCAGGGGTTTATGGCTACACCTTC,CASSTGSGVYGYTF
TRBV28,TRBJ1-2,-,-,TGTGCCAGCAGTTTAAGAACCTATGGCTACACCTTC,CASSLRTYGYTF
TRBV7-3,TRBJ2-6,-,-,TGTGCCAGCAGCTTTCTAGGGCCCCCCTGGGCCAACGTCCTGACTTTC,CASSFLGPPWANVLTF
TRBV27,TRBJ1-2,-,-,TGTGCCAGCAGTCACGACAGGAGGAACTATGGCTACACCTTC,CASSHDRRNYGYTF
TRBV7-3,TRBJ2-3,TRBD1,-,TGTGCCAGCAGCCTGGGACAGCTGAGGGCTAGCACAGATACGCAGTATTTT,CASSLGQLRASTDTQYF
TRBV27,TRBJ1-2,TRBD1,-,TGTGCCAGCAGTTTTTCAGGTCAGGGGGTGCAAGGCTACACCTTC,CASSFSGQGVQGYTF
TRBV4-1,TRBJ2-1,-,-,TGCGCCAGCAGCCACCCGATGGGGGATGAGCAGTTCTTC,CASSHPMGDEQFF
TRBV19,TRBJ2-3,-,-,TGTGCCACCCGGGCGGAGACTAGCACAGATACGCAGTATTTT,CATRAETSTDTQYF
TRBV11-2,TRBJ1-3,TRBD1,-,TGTGCCAGCAGCCTCGACAGGGGGGCTGGAAACACCATATATTTT,CASSLDRGAGNTIYF
TRBV3-1/TRBV3-2,TRBJ2-5,TRBD2,-,TGTGCCAGCAGCCAAGGGACTAGCGGGAGACGAGAGACCCAGTACTTC,CASSQGTSGRRETQYF
TRBV14,TRBJ2-2,-,once,TGTGCCAGCAGCCAAAACGGGGAGCTGTTTTTT,CASSQNGELFF
TRBV3-1/TRBV3-2,TRBJ1-4,TRBD1,-,TGTGCCAGCAGCCAAGAGGCACCGGGACAGGGAGATGAAAAACTGTTTTTT,CASSQEAPGQGDEKLFF
TRBV24-1,TRBJ1-2,TRBD1,-,TGTGCCACCAGTGATTTGCGACAGGGGGACTATGGCTACACCTTC,CATSDLRQGDYGYTF
TRBV6-4,TRBJ2-3,-,-,TGTGCCAGCAGTGAGGGGGCTAGCACAGATACGCAGTATTTT,CASSEGASTDTQYF
TRBV5-1,TRBJ2-3,-,-,TGCGCCAGCAGCCTGGACCGTGGCGCAAGCACAGATACGCAGTATTTT,CASSLDRGASTDTQYF
TRBV5-1,TRBJ1-3,-,once,TGCGCCAGCAGCCCCGGGGATGCTGGAAACACCATATATTTT,CASSPGDAGNTIYF
TRBV5-4,TRBJ1-4,-,-,TGTGCCAGCAGCTTGGGGGGCCGTACAACTAATGAAAAACTGTTTTTT,CASSLGGRTTNEKLFF
TRBV4-1,TRBJ1-2,-,few,TGCGCCAGCAGCCAAGATCGAGGGAACTATGGCTACACCTTC,CASSQDRGNYGYTF
TRBV12-3/TRBV12-4,TRBJ1-1,-,-,TGTGCCAGCAGTCTTTACACGAACACTGAAGCTTTCTTT,CASSLYTNTEAFF
TRBV24-1,TRBJ2-5,TRBD2,-,TGTGCCACCAGTTCGGGCGGGGGGGCGAAGACCCAAGAGACCCAGTACTTC,CATSSGGGAKTQETQYF
TRBV28,TRBJ1-1,-,-,TGTGCCAGCAGTGATTGGCATGAGGCTTTCTTT,CASSDWHEAFF
TRBV29-1,TRBJ2-3,TRBD2,-,TGCAGCGCAGTAGCGGGGGGCAGAGATACGCAGTATTTT,CSAVAGGRDTQYF
TRBV5-1,TRBJ1-2,-,-,TGCGCCAGCAGCTCCAATAGATATGGCTACACCTTC,CASSSNRYGYTF
TRBV27,TRBJ2-2,-,once,TGTGCCAGCAGAGAGTACAGGGCCGGGGAGCTGTTTTTT,CASREYRAGELFF
TRBV19,TRBJ1-5,-,-,TGTGCCAGTGACTTTGGGGGGGGATTCAATCAGCCCCAGCATTTT,CASDFGGGFNQPQHF
TRBV27,TRBJ2-7,-,-,TGTGCCAGCAGTTTATCAGGGCTCCCCTACGAGCAGTACTTC,CASSLSGLPYEQYF
TRBV27,TRBJ1-5,TRBD1,-,TGTGCCAGCAGTTTGGGGACAGGGGTCGGGCAGCCCCAGCATTTT,CASSLGTGVGQPQHF
TRBV30,TRBJ2-1,-,-,TGTGCCTGGAGTGTAAGTGTGGGCGGTGAGCAGTTCTTC,CAWSVSVGGEQFF
TRBV5-1,TRBJ1-2,-,-,TGCGCCAGCGGACTTCACTATTGGGTTGGCTACACCTTC,CASGLHYWVGYTF
TRBV4-3,TRBJ1-4,-,-,TGCGCCAGCAGCCAAGACAGGGGAGGAAAACTGTTTTTT,CASSQDRGGKLFF
TRBV9,TRBJ2-2,-,-,TGTGCCAGCAGCGGACAACCGAACACCGGGGAGCTGTTTTTT,CASSGQPNTGELFF
TRBV19,TRBJ1-2,-,-,TGTGCCAGTAGTATATTCCGGGAGGCCAACTATGGCTACACCTTC,CASSIFREANYGYTF
TRBV6-6,TRBJ2-1,TRBD1,few,TGTGCCAGCAGCCGGACAGGGTTACCCTACAATGAGCAGTTCTTC,CASSRTGLPYNEQFF
TRBV18,TRBJ1-3,TRBD1,-,TGTGCCAGCTCCCAGGGGGCCTCTGGAAACACCATATATTTT,CASSQGASGNTIYF
TRBV5-4,TRBJ1-1,-,few,TGTGCCAGCAGCTTGGACCCGACAGTGAACACTGAAGCTTTCTTT,CASSLDPTVNTEAFF
TRBV2,TRBJ1-1,-,-,TGTGCCAGCAGTGCCCAGGGGTACACTGAAGCTTTCTTT,CASSAQGYTEAFF
TRBV28,TRBJ1-5,TRBD1,-,TGTGCCAGCAGTTTTGAGGGGGCCAACGAGCCCCAGCATTTT,CASSFEGANEPQHF
TRBV18,TRBJ2-3,-,once,TGTGCCAGCTCACTTGATACTCGCCCGTATTTT,CASSLDTRPYF
TRBV24-1,TRBJ2-1,TRBD2,-,TGTGCCACCAGTACGGCGGGAGGGCCCTATGAGCAGTTCTTC,CATSTAGGPYEQFF
TRBV3-1/TRBV3-2,TRBJ1-4,-,-,TGTGCCAGCAGCCCCTTGAGGGCTGGTGAAAAACTGTTTTTT,CASSPLRAGEKLFF
TRBV4-2,TRBJ2-1,-,-,TGTGCCAGCAGCCAGGGGACTTCCGGTTTGTACAATGAGCAGTTCTTC,CASSQGTSGLYNEQFF
TRBV5-5,TRBJ2-7,TRBD2,few,TGTGCCAGCAGCTTGGTGGGTAGCGGGCTTAACGAGCAGTACTTC,CASSLVGSGLNEQYF
TRBV27,TRBJ2-7,TRBD2,-,TGTGCCAGCAGTTTAGCGGGAGGACTCTACGAGCAGTACTTC,CASSLAGGLYEQYF
TRBV12-5,TRBJ2-1,-,-,TGTGCTAGCGCCTTTAGGATTTACAATGAGCAGTTCTTC,CASAFRIYNEQFF
TRBV7-8,TRBJ1-6,TRBD1,-,TGTGCCAGCAGCTACAATTGGGGGACAGTAAATTCACCCCTCCACTTT,CASSYNWGTVNSPLHF
TRBV4-1,TRBJ2-1,-,once,TGCGCCAGCAGCCAAGCCTCTGAGGGCGGGGAGCAGTTCTTC,CASSQASEGGEQFF
TRBV6-4,TRBJ2-1,TRBD1,medium-sized,TGTGCCAGCAGTGACGGACAGGGCTCCTACAATGAGCAGTTCTTC,CASSDGQGSYNEQFF